Each of the 21 T cell receptor beta chains below was sequenced from the same sample in a study of T cell repertoires in cytomegalovirus infection. MiXCR, applied by TCRdb to the reads, yields one record per CDR3 protein. The sample has around 630,000 distinct CDR3 sequences, approximately 24% seen once. Sequencing was carried out using CD8+ T cells from PBMCs. The receptors were sampled from a human donor in good health (CMV status not recorded). Some clones in this sample may be carry-over from other donors' samples.

This clonotype has a single count. This chain connects TRBV27 to TRBJ1-4; D may be TRBD1 (5 bases). Trimming took 5 bases from V and 13 from J, leaving 11 bases between them. The CDR3 length is 11 residues. Germline CDR1 MNHEY, CDR2 SMNVEV (reference sequence). The CDR3 DNA sequence: TGTGCCAGCAGTCCCGGGACTAGACTGTTTTTT. Its translation: CASSPGTRLFF.

The CDR3 protein is CSAKTGSAGANVLTF. CDR3 bases: TGCAGTGCGAAGACAGGATCGGCTGGGGCCAACGTCCTGACTTTC. The chain couples TRBV20-1 to TRBJ2-6; D is perhaps TRBD1 (6 bases). Germline CDR1 is DFQATT and CDR2 is SNEGSKA (reference sequence). Trimming removed 6 bases at V and 2 bases at J, with 14 bases between. The CDR3 sequence is 15 residues long.

The table lists this clonotype with many counts. The rearrangement links TRBV27 to TRBJ2-7; D could derive from TRBD1 or TRBD2 (5 bases each). From germline, CDR1 is MNHEY and CDR2 SMNVEV (reference sequence). Trimming pared 2 bases from V and 1 base from J, leaving 12 bases between. The CDR3 totals 15 residues. CDR3 sequence: CASSLRLGVSYEQYF. For the CDR3, the DNA is TGTGCCAGCAGTTTACGGCTGGGGGTGTCCTACGAGCAGTACTTC.

The V and J genes are TRBV7-6 and TRBJ2-5; 11 nucleotides align to TRBD2. This CDR3 spans 15 amino acids. The J segment lost 6 bases and the V segment lost 2 bases, leaving 5 bases of the junction unmatched. CDR1 and CDR2 (germline): SGHVS, FNYEAQ. The CDR3 coding sequence is TGTGCCAGCAGCTTATTTCTAGCGGGGGGAAAGACCCAGTACTTC. Its protein is CASSLFLAGGKTQYF.

Concerning this clonotype: This may be a read error, as it is one base from a much larger clone. The J gene is TRBJ1-2, the V gene TRBV7-3; D possibly corresponds to TRBD1 (5 bases). CDR1 and CDR2 (germline): SGHTA, FQGTGA. V dropped 2 bases and J dropped 4 bases, with 11 bases sitting between them. The length of the CDR3 is 14 residues. The CDR3 sequence is CASSLGAGIYGYTF. As DNA, the CDR3 is TGTGCCAGCAGCTTAGGGGCAGGGATCTATGGCTACACCTTC.

This clonotype was picked up a small number of times. The chain has TRBV12-3 or TRBV12-4 and TRBJ2-3; possibly TRBD1 for D (6 bases). V lost 8 bases, J lost 1 base, and 19 bases lay in between. This CDR3 contains 16 residues. The CDR3 DNA reads TGTGCCAGCGGGGGCATTATGGTTGAGGGCACAGATACGCAGTATTTT. This translates into CASGGIMVEGTDTQYF.

This clonotype was counted between two and nine times. CDR3 protein: CASSSPILATGWNEQFF. DNA for the CDR3: TGTGCCAGCAGTTCCCCCATCCTAGCCACTGGCTGGAATGAGCAGTTCTTC. The chain employs TRBV5-6 and TRBJ2-1, with D tentatively TRBD2 (5 bases). The germline V gene encodes CDR1 SGHDT and CDR2 YYEEEE. V lost 5 bases, J lost 7 bases, and 25 bases lay in between. The CDR3 runs to 17 residues.

This clonotype has a single count. This sequence joins TRBV13 and TRBJ2-7, with D perhaps matching TRBD1 (6 bases). The V gene lost 5 bases and the J gene lost 2 bases, with 19 bases spanning the gap. CDR1 PRHDT and CDR2 FYEKMQ come from the germline V gene (reference sequence). The CDR3 sequence is 16 residues long. This CDR3 is CASSDRLLTGTYEQYF. DNA of the CDR3: TGTGCCAGCAGCGACCGGCTCCTGACAGGTACCTACGAGCAGTACTTC.

CDR3 DNA sequence: TGTGCCAGCAGGAGGGGCTTAATCAATGAGCAGTTCTTC. Translating it yields CASRRGLINEQFF. V gene TRBV6-5 combines with J gene TRBJ2-1; D may be TRBD1 or TRBD2 (5 bases each). Trimming pared 6 bases from V and 6 bases from J, leaving 12 bases between. The CDR3 is 13 amino acids. Germline lookup yields CDR1 MNHEY and CDR2 SVGAGI.

The chain uses TRBV3-1 and TRBJ1-2; D gene unclear. In germline, CDR1 is LGHDT, CDR2 YNNKEL (reference sequence). CDR3 length: 16 amino acids. Trimming cost V 0 bases and J 5 bases, with 16 bases left between them. CDR3 bases: TGTGCCAGCAGCCAAGACTCTCGGCAGTCGAAATATGGCTACACCTTC. Translated, it gives CASSQDSRQSKYGYTF.

This clonotype came up a few times. This sequence joins TRBV2 and TRBJ2-3; D gene unclear. The germline V and J ends were trimmed by 0 bases and 2 bases, with 21 bases remaining between them. Germline lookup yields CDR1 SNHLY and CDR2 FYNNEI. This CDR3 has 19 amino acids. The CDR3 is CASSEALLSGLEYTDTQYF. The CDR3 DNA reads TGTGCCAGCAGTGAAGCGCTTCTATCCGGGCTGGAATACACAGATACGCAGTATTTT.

This sequence joins TRBV10-3 and TRBJ2-2; D perhaps matches TRBD1 (6 bases). The CDR3 is 14 residues long. Trimming shortened V by 6 bases and J by 3 bases, and 11 bases separated the two germline ends. Germline CDR1 is ENHRY and CDR2 is SYGVKD. CDR3 bases: TGTGCCATCAGCACGGACAGATACACCGGGGAGCTGTTTTTT. Amino acid sequence: CAISTDRYTGELFF.

The chain has TRBV6-1 and TRBJ2-7, with D possibly TRBD2 on 6 matching bases. From germline, CDR1 is MNHNS and CDR2 SASEGT. V was shortened by 8 bases and J by 2 bases, with 13 bases between the two germline ends. This CDR3 is 13 amino acids long. CDR3 protein: CASEGGETYEQYF. In DNA form, the CDR3 reads TGTGCCAGCGAAGGCGGGGAAACCTACGAGCAGTACTTC.

The chain recombines TRBV7-9 with TRBJ1-1; D unresolved. In germline, CDR1 is SEHNR, CDR2 FQNEAQ (reference sequence). Trimming took 4 bases from V and 2 from J, leaving 11 bases between them. The CDR3 consists of 14 residues. Here the CDR3 reads CASSSLKPNTEAFF. CDR3 nucleotides: TGTGCCAGCAGCTCGCTAAAACCTAACACTGAAGCTTTCTTT.

The V gene is TRBV12-5, the J gene TRBJ1-1, with D hard to call. With 3 bases removed from V and 4 bases from J, the gap between germline ends came to 6 bases. This CDR3 has 12 amino acids. Germline V gives CDR1 LGHNT, CDR2 FRNRAP. The CDR3 spells CASGLMATEAFF. CDR3 nucleotides: TGTGCTAGTGGTTTAATGGCCACTGAAGCTTTCTTT.

To note about this clonotype: The junction shows a germline mismatch at one end, possibly a read error. The genes are TRBV13 and TRBJ2-5, with D possibly matching TRBD1 (7 bases). The CDR3 spans 15 residues. Germline V CDR1 and CDR2: PRHDT, FYEKMQ (reference sequence). The CDR3 bases are TGTGCCAACAGCTTAGGAGGGGGCGCGGGAGAGACCCAGTACTTC. Amino acid sequence: CANSLGGGAGETQYF.

J is TRBJ1-1 and V is TRBV10-2; D gene ambiguous. The CDR3 extends over 15 amino acids. CDR1 WSHSY and CDR2 SAAADI come from the germline V gene. The germline V and J ends were trimmed by 2 bases and 4 bases, with 14 bases remaining between them. CDR3 amino acids: CASSETGVYGTEAFF. The CDR3 DNA reads as TGCGCCAGCAGTGAGACTGGGGTATACGGCACTGAAGCTTTCTTT.

The genes are TRBV3-1 and TRBJ2-5, with 13 bases aligning to TRBD2. Looked up from germline, CDR1 is LGHDT and CDR2 is YNNKEL (reference sequence). The junction had 11 bases not matched to a gene; V was cut back by 0 bases and J by 4 bases. The CDR3 runs to 19 residues. This CDR3 is CASSQDPDGTSGDGETQYF. For the CDR3, the DNA is TGTGCCAGCAGCCAAGATCCAGACGGGACTAGCGGGGATGGAGAGACCCAGTACTTC.

This clonotype occurred a few times. V usage is TRBV5-1 and J usage is TRBJ2-1; a weak D match, TRBD1 (6 bases). The length of the CDR3 is 15 residues. The V gene lost 4 bases and the J gene lost 5 bases, with 16 bases spanning the gap. Germline V gene lookup returns CDR1 SGHRS and CDR2 YFSETQ. CDR3 DNA: TGCGCCAGCAGCCTCGACAGGTTGGGGCACAATGAGCAGTTCTTC. Translating gives CASSLDRLGHNEQFF.

The J gene is TRBJ2-7, the V gene TRBV28, with D possibly being TRBD1 or TRBD2 (5 bases each). Germline lookup yields CDR1 MDHEN and CDR2 SYDVKM. The CDR3 covers 14 residues. The chain's CDR3 is CVSSRDGGPYEQYV. In nucleotides, the CDR3 is TGTGTCAGCAGCCGGGACGGCGGCCCATACGAGCAGTACGTC.

This clonotype was counted many times. The gene calls are TRBV7-2 and TRBJ2-4, with D unclear. Germline CDR1 SGHTA, CDR2 FQGNSA. The CDR3 has 13 residues. With 3 bases removed from V and 6 bases from J, the gap between germline ends came to 9 bases. For the CDR3, the DNA is TGTGCCAGCAGCTTGACTCACCCAAACATTCAGTACTTC. Its protein product is CASSLTHPNIQYF.